Detailed here is one T cell receptor beta chain. Its antigen remains unidentified. This record belongs to a study of graft-versus-host responses after intestinal transplantation. Study-level background: After anti-thymocyte globulin induction, recipients took tacrolimus and steroids for 3 to 4 years. Overall study findings and caveats: The marrow of recipients harbored GvH clones, and ileum or blood showed some of them first. Early post-transplant HvG declines were associated with peak circulating GvH clone levels.

This CDR3 contains 15 residues. Per germline, CDR1 LNHNV and CDR2 YYDKDF (reference sequence). V was pared by 5 bases and J by 0 bases, with 12 bases between. Sequenced by immunoSEQ multiplex PCR; TCRdb stores in-frame clones only, minus some. The data hold roughly 40,000 clones, with roughly 90% observed a single time. The chain joins TRBV15 to TRBJ2-3; possibly TRBD1 for D (5 bases). The sequence was collected from a human patient who received an intestinal transplant, so some T cells may come from the graft donor. Source: PBMCs, taken 524 days after transplant. The CDR3 sequence: CATSSQGTSTDTQYF. CDR3 in DNA: TGTGCCACCAGCTCCCAGGGTACTAGCACAGATACGCAGTATTTT. Variable domain in full (rest from reference TRBV15 and TRBJ2-3): DAMVIQNPRYQVTQFGKPVTLSCSQTLNHNVMYWYQQKSSQAPKLLFHYYDKDFNNEADTPDNFQSRRPNTSFCFLDIRSPGLGDTAMYLCATSSQGTSTDTQYFGPGTRLTVL.